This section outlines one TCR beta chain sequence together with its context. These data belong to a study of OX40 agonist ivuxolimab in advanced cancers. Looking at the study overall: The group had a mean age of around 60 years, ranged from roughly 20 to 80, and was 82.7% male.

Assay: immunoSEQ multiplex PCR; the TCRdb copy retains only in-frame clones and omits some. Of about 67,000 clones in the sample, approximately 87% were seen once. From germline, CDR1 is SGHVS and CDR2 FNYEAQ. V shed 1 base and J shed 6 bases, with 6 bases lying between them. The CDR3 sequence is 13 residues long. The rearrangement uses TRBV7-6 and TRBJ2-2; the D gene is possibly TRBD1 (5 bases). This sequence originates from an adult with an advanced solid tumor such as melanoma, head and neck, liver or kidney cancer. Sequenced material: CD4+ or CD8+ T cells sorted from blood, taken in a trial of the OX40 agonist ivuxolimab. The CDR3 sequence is CASSLVRAGELFF. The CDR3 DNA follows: TGTGCCAGCAGCTTAGTCAGGGCCGGGGAGCTGTTTTTT.